The 27 T cell receptor beta chains below come from one sample, sequenced in a study of T cells after yellow fever vaccination. TCRdb passed the 5' RACE reads through MiXCR, listing each CDR3 protein once. The repertoire has hundreds of thousands of distinct CDR3 sequences, more than 9% of them found once; the top ten carry 15%. Specimen: PBMCs, collected on the day of the yellow fever booster vaccination. Receptor source: a man aged 30 to 45 who received the YFV17D yellow fever vaccine.

This chain connects TRBV18 to TRBJ1-2, with 9 bases that match TRBD1. Looked up from germline, CDR1 is KGHSH and CDR2 is LQKENI. The CDR3 covers 13 residues. Trimming at V came to 5 bases and at J to 9 bases, leaving 7 bases not matched to a gene. Written as DNA, the CDR3 is TGTGCCAGCTCATCCGGACAGGGGAATAGCTACACCTTC. Amino acids: CASSSGQGNSYTF.

The table lists this clonotype with many counts. The rearrangement links TRBV20-1 to TRBJ2-7; D gene ambiguous. Deletions cut 0 bases from V and 4 bases from J, with 10 bases between. CDR1 and CDR2 from the germline V gene are DFQATT and SNEGSKA (reference sequence). The CDR3 totals 13 residues. The CDR3 reads CSARDPLSYEQYF. The CDR3 nucleotides read TGCAGTGCTAGAGATCCGCTCTCTTACGAGCAGTACTTC.

This chain links TRBV13 with TRBJ2-2, with a weak D call TRBD1 (5 bases). The CDR3 covers 14 residues. Germline CDR1 and CDR2: PRHDT and FYEKMQ (reference sequence). Trimming removed 2 bases at V and 7 bases at J, with 11 bases between. CDR3 sequence (DNA): TGTGCCAGCAGCTTAAAGGGGTTGATCGGGGAGCTGTTTTTT. This translates into CASSLKGLIGELFF.

This clonotype was picked up many times. The V gene is TRBV7-2, the J gene TRBJ2-2, with 9 bases identical to TRBD1. V shed 5 bases and J 6 bases; nucleotides not matched to a gene: 4. The CDR3 consists of 14 residues. Germline V lookup: CDR1 SGHTA, CDR2 FQGNSA. CDR3 region: CASSQGQGAGELFF. The CDR3 region has the DNA TGTGCCAGCAGCCAGGGACAGGGAGCCGGGGAGCTGTTTTTT.

This clonotype was counted many times. The chain uses TRBV5-4 and TRBJ2-3, with D perhaps TRBD1 (6 bases). Germline assignment: CDR1 SGHNT and CDR2 YYREEE (reference sequence). V lost 4 bases and J lost 4, with 10 bases in between. CDR3 length: 13 amino acids. CDR3 in DNA: TGTGCCAGCAGCCGACCAGGGGCAGATACGCAGTATTTT. Translated, it gives CASSRPGADTQYF.

This rearrangement joins TRBV7-4 to TRBJ2-7, with a weak D call TRBD2 (6 bases). With 5 bases removed from V and 4 bases from J, the gap between germline ends came to 15 bases. The CDR3 contains 14 residues. Germline-derived CDR1 and CDR2 are SGHVT and SQSDAQ. The CDR3 is CASSLSAREYEQYF. CDR3 coding DNA: TGTGCCAGCAGCCTTAGCGCCCGGGAGTACGAGCAGTACTTC.

J is TRBJ2-1 and V is TRBV30; D possibly corresponds to TRBD2 (7 bases). Trimming shortened V by 2 bases and J by 8 bases, and 10 bases separated the two germline ends. Germline V gene lookup returns CDR1 GTSNPN and CDR2 SVGIG (reference sequence). The CDR3 contains 12 residues. CDR3 amino acids: CAWSLGGHEQFF. CDR3 bases: TGTGCCTGGAGTTTGGGGGGGCATGAGCAGTTCTTC. Filled out from reference TRBV30 and TRBJ2-1, the complete variable domain reads SQTIHQWPATLVQPVGSPLSLECTVEGTSNPNLYWYRQAAGRGLQLLFYSVGIGQISSEVPQNLSASRPQDRQFILSSKKLLLSDSGFYLCAWSLGGHEQFFGPGTRLTVL.

This clonotype came up a few times. The chain uses TRBV27 and TRBJ2-2; D gene ambiguous. The germline gives CDR1 MNHEY, CDR2 SMNVEV (reference sequence). The CDR3 contains 14 residues. The V and J ends lost 6 bases and 4 bases respectively, with 12 bases between them. CDR3 coding DNA: TGTGCCAGCAGGGGAATATCGCGCACCGGGGAGCTGTTTTTT. The encoded protein is CASRGISRTGELFF.

V and J are TRBV25-1 and TRBJ2-5; the D gene is possibly TRBD2 (6 bases). CDR1 and CDR2 from the germline V gene are MGHDK and SYGVNS. V was cut by 3 bases and J by 1 base, with 15 bases left in between. The CDR3 has 16 amino acids. The CDR3 spells CASSEKAAGIQETQYF. DNA of the CDR3: TGTGCCAGCAGTGAGAAAGCGGCGGGGATCCAAGAGACCCAGTACTTC.

The V and J genes are TRBV7-2 and TRBJ2-7; TRBD2 is a possible D gene (6 bases). CDR3 length equals 16 residues. The germline V gene has CDR1 SGHTA and CDR2 FQGNSA. The V end lost 0 bases, the J end lost 4 bases, and 16 bases lay between the germline ends. The CDR3 region has the DNA TGTGCCAGCAGCTTAGCGTTTGGACGGGAGAGGTACGAGCAGTACTTC. Its protein product is CASSLAFGRERYEQYF. Complete variable domain (other parts from reference TRBV7-2 and TRBJ2-7): GAGVSQSPSNKVTEKGKDVELRCDPISGHTALYWYRQSLGQGLEFLIYFQGNSAPDKSGLPSDRFSAERTGGSVSTLTIQRTQQEDSAVYLCASSLAFGRERYEQYFGPGTRLTVT.

The rearrangement joins TRBV20-1 to TRBJ2-3; D unclear. This CDR3 is built from 12 residues. The V gene's germline CDR1 is DFQATT and CDR2 SNEGSKA (reference sequence). Trimming took 3 bases from V and 2 from J, leaving 6 bases between them. The CDR3 sequence is CSARSPTDTQYF. CDR3 nucleotide sequence: TGCAGTGCTAGGTCCCCCACAGATACGCAGTATTTT.

The sample holds a few counts of this clonotype. The chain is built from TRBV12-3 or TRBV12-4 and TRBJ1-2; D call uncertain. This CDR3 comprises 16 residues. Deletions cut 5 bases from V and 1 base from J, with 17 bases between. CDR3 region: CASSGGVKVFNYGYTF. In DNA, the CDR3 is TGTGCCAGCAGTGGCGGAGTGAAGGTTTTTAACTATGGCTACACCTTC.

This chain links TRBV7-2 with TRBJ1-2; 8 nucleotides line up with TRBD1. In germline, CDR1 is SGHTA, CDR2 FQGNSA. This CDR3 contains 15 residues. Trimming took 5 bases from V and 1 from J; bases not matched to a gene: 6. CDR3 in DNA: TGTGCCAGCAGCAGACAGGGGTTGGTTAACTATGGCTACACCTTC. Amino acids: CASSRQGLVNYGYTF.

This clonotype was detected only a few times. This chain connects TRBV30 to TRBJ1-6, with D unclear. Trimming left V 4 bases short and J 9 bases short, with 19 bases between. The CDR3 spans 15 residues. Looked up from germline, CDR1 is GTSNPN and CDR2 is SVGIG (reference sequence). The CDR3 nucleotides are TGTGCCTGGACATCCGAAGAGGGTTGGGGTTCACCCCTCCACTTT. This translates into CAWTSEEGWGSPLHF.

The chain uses TRBV6-2 or TRBV6-3 and TRBJ2-2; D is uncertain. The CDR3 is made up of 13 amino acids. Germline lookup yields CDR1 MNHEY and CDR2 SVGEGT. V lost 5 bases to trimming and J lost 7 bases, with 11 bases between them. The CDR3 coding sequence is TGTGCCAGCAGTAACGGGTATAACGGGGAGCTGTTTTTT. Translated, it gives CASSNGYNGELFF.

The V and J genes are TRBV7-9 and TRBJ2-7; 8 bases match TRBD1. The junction had 3 bases not matched to a gene; V was cut back by 5 bases and J by 0 bases. The length of the CDR3 is 14 residues. Germline CDR1 is SEHNR and CDR2 is FQNEAQ (reference sequence). This CDR3 is CASSHGQGSYEQYF. As DNA, the CDR3 is TGTGCCAGCAGCCACGGACAGGGCTCCTACGAGCAGTACTTC.

In this sample, this clonotype turned up a few times. The chain carries TRBV27 and TRBJ1-4; D ambiguous. V lost 1 base, J lost 0 bases, and 6 bases lay in between. This CDR3 comprises 15 residues. Germline loops: CDR1 MNHEY, CDR2 SMNVEV (reference sequence). The CDR3 sequence: CASSLFRTTNEKLFF. CDR3 nucleotide sequence: TGTGCCAGCAGTTTATTTCGGACAACTAATGAAAAACTGTTTTTT.

This chain connects TRBV7-2 to TRBJ2-4; possible D gene TRBD1, 5 bases. The CDR3 is made up of 14 amino acids. Trimming stripped 1 base from V and 4 bases from J, with 8 bases between. Germline loops: CDR1 SGHTA, CDR2 FQGNSA. The chain's CDR3 is CASSLVQGKNIQYF. Here the CDR3 DNA reads TGTGCCAGCAGCTTAGTTCAGGGTAAAAACATTCAGTACTTC.

This clonotype appeared many times. V is TRBV5-6 and J is TRBJ1-1; possible D gene TRBD1, 6 bases. From germline, CDR1 is SGHDT and CDR2 YYEEEE. Deletions cut 3 bases from V and 4 bases from J, with 19 bases between. The CDR3 sequence is 16 residues long. CDR3: CASSSARGADLTEAFF. CDR3 bases: TGTGCCAGCAGCTCCGCTCGGGGGGCGGACCTCACTGAAGCTTTCTTT.

This clonotype appeared a few times. CDR3 nucleotides: TGTGCCAGCAGCAAACGGGCAGGTGTGATGAACACTGAAGCTTTCTTT. As protein: CASSKRAGVMNTEAFF. This rearrangement joins TRBV21-1 to TRBJ1-1; TRBD1 is taken as the D call from the table, unchecked against the DNA. TRBV21-1 is tagged as a pseudogene. This CDR3 region has 16 residues.

V is TRBV20-1 and J is TRBJ2-2, with D uncertain. V lost 7 bases and J 4 bases, leaving 13 bases between the germline ends. This CDR3 comprises 13 residues. The germline CDR1 and CDR2 sequences are DFQATT and SNEGSKA (reference sequence). CDR3 residues: CSVPSPSTGELFF. Written as DNA, the CDR3 is TGCAGTGTGCCTAGTCCCTCCACCGGGGAGCTGTTTTTT.

This rearrangement joins TRBV2 to TRBJ1-2; no firm D call. V was clipped by 5 bases and J by 1 base, with 8 bases between them. CDR1 is SNHLY, CDR2 FYNNEI, per germline. This CDR3 is 13 amino acids long. CDR3 amino acids: CASSPDFNYGYTF. The CDR3 DNA sequence: TGTGCCAGCAGTCCAGATTTTAACTATGGCTACACCTTC.

This chain links TRBV20-1 with TRBJ2-1; maybe TRBD1 (7 bases). Germline loops: CDR1 DFQATT, CDR2 SNEGSKA (reference sequence). The ends were cut back, 7 bases at V and 9 bases at J, with 16 bases in the middle. CDR3 length: 12 amino acids. This CDR3 reads CSVLDRRGEQFF. Written as DNA, the CDR3 is TGCAGTGTTCTGGACAGGAGGGGTGAGCAGTTCTTC.

This clonotype was seen more than once but under ten times. The genes are TRBV19 and TRBJ2-3; 13 bases match TRBD2. The CDR3 runs 16 residues. Germline-derived CDR1 and CDR2 are LNHDA and SQIVND (reference sequence). The J segment lost 0 bases and the V segment lost 8 bases, leaving 5 bases of the junction unmatched. CDR3 sequence (DNA): TGTGCCAGTGGACTAGCGGGAGCCTCTAGCACAGATACGCAGTATTTT. Translated: CASGLAGASSTDTQYF.

This clonotype was seen more than once but under ten times. The chain is built from TRBV27 and TRBJ2-1; D call uncertain. The germline CDR1 and CDR2 sequences are MNHEY and SMNVEV (reference sequence). The CDR3 has 16 amino acids. Trimming took off 1 base at V and 4 bases at J, with 14 bases between the two ends. In DNA, the CDR3 is TGTGCCAGCAGTTTATATGCCGAGACCACTTACAATGAGCAGTTCTTC. It specifies CASSLYAETTYNEQFF.

The sample holds a few counts of this clonotype. V usage is TRBV14 and J usage is TRBJ2-7, with TRBD2 matching 7 bases. Unmatched junction bases numbered 6, after V lost 6 bases and J lost 1 base. This CDR3 spans 14 amino acids. The germline gives CDR1 SGHDN, CDR2 FVKESK. The CDR3 DNA reads as TGTGCCAGCAGAATGGCGGGAGCGTCCTACGAGCAGTACTTC. This translates into CASRMAGASYEQYF.

This clonotype has more than one count but fewer than ten. The chain combines TRBV9 with TRBJ2-1; D unclear. V dropped 0 bases and J dropped 0 bases, with 10 bases sitting between them. In germline, CDR1 is SGDLS, CDR2 YYNGEE. There are 16 residues in the CDR3. CDR3 bases: TGTGCCAGCAGCGTAGGCTTGGGCAGCTCCTACAATGAGCAGTTCTTC. Protein: CASSVGLGSSYNEQFF.